This TCR beta chain was documented in a study of CD8 T cells in Susac syndrome. Random-hexamer reverse transcription was applied to roughly 0.5 to 1 ug RNA. Amplification of TCR beta CDR3 was carried out by immunoSEQ multiplex PCR, which covered 54 Vbeta and 13 Jbeta segments. TCRdb re-called the immunoSEQ multiplex PCR reads through MiXCR, storing one row per CDR3 protein. The sample has approximately 200,000 distinct CDR3 sequences, 92% seen once. It was treatment-naive patients with stable or active relapsing-remitting disease who made up the multiple sclerosis controls. TEMRA cells were FACS-enriched and CD8+ and CD4+ T cells negatively isolated. The CDR3 covers 18 residues. V shed 7 bases and J 5 bases; nucleotides not matched to a gene: 17. Per the germline V gene, CDR1 is MNHEY and CDR2 is SVGEGT.

The receptor's source is a human donor with multiple sclerosis. Sample: CD8+ T cells from PBMCs. The chain couples TRBV6-2 or TRBV6-3 to TRBJ2-3; 11 bases match TRBD2. The CDR3 DNA reads TGTGCCAGCACCGAGGGACTAGCGGCTACGTATGATGGAGATACGCAGTATTTT. Residues: CASTEGLAATYDGDTQYF.